The rows below give T cell receptor beta chains drawn from one sample of a study of cytomegalovirus exposure and HLA in healthy donors. Assay: immunoSEQ multiplex PCR; the TCRdb copy retains only in-frame clones and omits some. In the table there are some 180,000 clones, 70% to 85% of which are singletons. Specimen: PBMCs. These receptor sequences come from an older woman in good health and CMV-seropositive. CDR3s include the opening cysteine and the closing phenylalanine or tryptophan. A D gene is named only where the DNA matches it firmly. Clone size is not always given. Where it is, it says once, few, many or a class for expanded clones.

j_gene: TRBJ2-2
d_gene: -
v_gene: TRBV9
abundance: -
CDR3nt: TGTGCCAGCACCGACGGGGGGCAGGTCCAAACCGGGGAGCTGTTTTTT
CDR3aa: CASTDGGQVQTGELFF

j_gene: TRBJ2-3
d_gene: TRBD2
v_gene: TRBV9
abundance: -
CDR3nt: TGTGCCAGCAGCGTAGCTACCAGCGGGAGGGCCCCTACCACAGATACGCAGTATTTT
CDR3aa: CASSVATSGRAPTTDTQYF

j_gene: TRBJ1-6
d_gene: -
v_gene: TRBV5-4
abundance: -
CDR3nt: TGTGCCAGCAGCTTGGGCGGGGGGCCCCCTTATAATTCACCCCTCCACTTT
CDR3aa: CASSLGGGPPYNSPLHF

j_gene: TRBJ1-2
d_gene: -
v_gene: TRBV5-1
abundance: -
CDR3nt: TGCGCCAGCAGCTTGGGACAGGCCGCTAACTATGGCTACACCTTC
CDR3aa: CASSLGQAANYGYTF

j_gene: TRBJ2-6
d_gene: TRBD1
v_gene: TRBV9
abundance: -
CDR3nt: TGTGCCAGCAGCCCAATTTCCCCCGGGACAGCTTTAGTCTCTGGGGCCAACGTCCTGACTTTC
CDR3aa: CASSPISPGTALVSGANVLTF

j_gene: TRBJ1-5
d_gene: -
v_gene: TRBV19
abundance: once
CDR3nt: TGTGCCAGTAGTCTACCTGCCAGGGCTAATCAGCCCCAGCATTTT
CDR3aa: CASSLPARANQPQHF

j_gene: TRBJ2-5
d_gene: TRBD2
v_gene: TRBV7-6
abundance: -
CDR3nt: TGTGCCACTGGCGGGAGCTGGAAAGAGACCCAGTACTTC
CDR3aa: CATGGSWKETQYF

j_gene: TRBJ1-2
d_gene: TRBD1
v_gene: TRBV7-2
abundance: -
CDR3nt: TGTGCCAGCAGCTCCATAAGACAGGGTCCCTATGGCTACACCTTC
CDR3aa: CASSSIRQGPYGYTF

j_gene: TRBJ2-7
d_gene: TRBD1
v_gene: TRBV6-4
abundance: -
CDR3nt: TGTGCCAGCAGTGACTGGGGACAGGGTTTTGGTAGCTACGAGCAGTACTTC
CDR3aa: CASSDWGQGFGSYEQYF

j_gene: TRBJ1-3
d_gene: -
v_gene: TRBV5-1
abundance: -
CDR3nt: TGCGCCAGCAGCTTGTTCGGGGACACCATATATTTT
CDR3aa: CASSLFGDTIYF

j_gene: TRBJ1-2
d_gene: TRBD1
v_gene: TRBV4-2
abundance: -
CDR3nt: TGTGCCAGCAGCCAAGGGGACAGGGCCTATGGCTACACCTTC
CDR3aa: CASSQGDRAYGYTF

j_gene: TRBJ2-1
d_gene: TRBD2
v_gene: TRBV18
abundance: -
CDR3nt: TGTGCCAGCTCACCAATTAGCGGGGGTATCTATGAGCAGTTCTTC
CDR3aa: CASSPISGGIYEQFF

j_gene: TRBJ2-7
d_gene: TRBD1
v_gene: TRBV7-2
abundance: -
CDR3nt: TGTGCCAGCAGCTTCGAGGGGGCGAGAGAGCAGTACTTC
CDR3aa: CASSFEGAREQYF

j_gene: TRBJ2-7
d_gene: -
v_gene: TRBV21-1
abundance: -
CDR3nt: TGTGCCAGCAGCAAAGTCCGAGCGGGAGGTTACGAGCAGTACTTC
CDR3aa: CASSKVRAGGYEQYF

j_gene: TRBJ1-6
d_gene: TRBD1
v_gene: TRBV7-9
abundance: -
CDR3nt: TGTGCCAGCAGCTCGCCACAGGGGGTGGATTCACCCCTCCACTTT
CDR3aa: CASSSPQGVDSPLHF

j_gene: TRBJ1-2
d_gene: TRBD1
v_gene: TRBV4-1
abundance: -
CDR3nt: TGCGCCAGCAGCCAAGTCCCTGGACAGGGGGCCGGCTACACCTTC
CDR3aa: CASSQVPGQGAGYTF

j_gene: TRBJ2-3
d_gene: -
v_gene: TRBV9
abundance: -
CDR3nt: TGTGCCAGCAGCGTGGAGGGACAGAACACAGATACGCAGTATTTT
CDR3aa: CASSVEGQNTDTQYF

j_gene: TRBJ2-7
d_gene: -
v_gene: TRBV30
abundance: -
CDR3nt: TGTGCCTGGAGTGTTGGCCCCGAGCAGTACTTC
CDR3aa: CAWSVGPEQYF

j_gene: TRBJ2-7
d_gene: TRBD2
v_gene: TRBV5-1
abundance: -
CDR3nt: TGCGCCAGCAGCCCGGGACTAGCGGGAGGCCGAACCTACGAGCAGTACTTC
CDR3aa: CASSPGLAGGRTYEQYF

j_gene: TRBJ2-3
d_gene: -
v_gene: TRBV10-3
abundance: -
CDR3nt: TGTGCCACCCAGACCCCGAAGCAGGCAGATACGCAGTATTTT
CDR3aa: CATQTPKQADTQYF

j_gene: TRBJ1-5
d_gene: TRBD1
v_gene: TRBV30
abundance: -
CDR3nt: TGTGCCTGGAGTTGGACAGGGATTAGCAATCAGCCCCAGCATTTT
CDR3aa: CAWSWTGISNQPQHF

j_gene: TRBJ2-7
d_gene: -
v_gene: TRBV28
abundance: -
CDR3nt: TGTGCCAGCAGTTTCCACTCCGGACAAATTCGGCAGTACTTC
CDR3aa: CASSFHSGQIRQYF

j_gene: TRBJ2-1
d_gene: TRBD2
v_gene: TRBV5-1
abundance: -
CDR3nt: TGCGCCAGCAGCTTGGCGGGACCTAGCGGGGTTGAGCAGTTCTTC
CDR3aa: CASSLAGPSGVEQFF

j_gene: TRBJ2-3
d_gene: TRBD2
v_gene: TRBV4-3
abundance: -
CDR3nt: TGCGCCAGCAGCCAAGATGTAGCGGGGGGGCGCACAGATACGCAGTATTTT
CDR3aa: CASSQDVAGGRTDTQYF

j_gene: TRBJ2-2
d_gene: -
v_gene: TRBV6-1
abundance: -
CDR3nt: TGTGCCAGCACTCCGAGCGGCGGTGACACCGGGGAGCTGTTTTTT
CDR3aa: CASTPSGGDTGELFF

j_gene: TRBJ1-5
d_gene: TRBD1
v_gene: TRBV19
abundance: -
CDR3nt: TGTGCCAGTAGTATAGTCCCCGGGACAGGCAATCAGCCCCAGCATTTT
CDR3aa: CASSIVPGTGNQPQHF

j_gene: TRBJ2-7
d_gene: -
v_gene: TRBV5-6
abundance: -
CDR3nt: TGTGCCAGCAGCACGGCGGCAGCGCGCCCCTACGAGCAGTACTTC
CDR3aa: CASSTAAARPYEQYF

j_gene: TRBJ2-2
d_gene: TRBD1
v_gene: TRBV6-4
abundance: -
CDR3nt: TGTGCCAGCAGACAGGGGATCAACACCGGGGAGCTGTTTTTT
CDR3aa: CASRQGINTGELFF

j_gene: TRBJ1-1
d_gene: -
v_gene: TRBV7-2
abundance: -
CDR3nt: TGTGCCAGCAGCTTTCGGGGTTGGGGCACTGAAGCTTTCTTT
CDR3aa: CASSFRGWGTEAFF

j_gene: TRBJ2-1
d_gene: -
v_gene: TRBV2
abundance: -
CDR3nt: TGTGCCGTGACAGATAACTCCTACAATGAGCAGTTCTTC
CDR3aa: CAVTDNSYNEQFF

j_gene: TRBJ1-1
d_gene: -
v_gene: TRBV20-1
abundance: -
CDR3nt: TGCAGTGCTAGGTGGGGTACGGGGGCTTTCTTT
CDR3aa: CSARWGTGAFF

j_gene: TRBJ2-2
d_gene: -
v_gene: TRBV19
abundance: -
CDR3nt: TGTGCCAGTAGGGAAGGGGTTATCGGGGAGCTGTTTTTT
CDR3aa: CASREGVIGELFF

j_gene: TRBJ2-1
d_gene: TRBD1
v_gene: TRBV4-1
abundance: -
CDR3nt: TGCGCCAGCAGCCAAGACGGACAGGGGGCATTCAATGAGCAGTTCTTC
CDR3aa: CASSQDGQGAFNEQFF

j_gene: TRBJ2-3
d_gene: -
v_gene: TRBV4-2
abundance: -
CDR3nt: TGTGCCAGCAGCCAAGATCTACTAGCCACAGTTACGCAGTATTTT
CDR3aa: CASSQDLLATVTQYF

j_gene: TRBJ2-3
d_gene: TRBD2
v_gene: TRBV2
abundance: few
CDR3nt: TGTGCCAGCAGCGGGACTAGCGGGACTCCTAGCACAGATACGCAGTATTTT
CDR3aa: CASSGTSGTPSTDTQYF

j_gene: TRBJ2-3
d_gene: -
v_gene: TRBV27
abundance: -
CDR3nt: TGTGCCAGCAGTTTCTTTGGGGGCGGGGATACGCAGTATTTT
CDR3aa: CASSFFGGGDTQYF

j_gene: TRBJ2-1
d_gene: TRBD1
v_gene: TRBV2
abundance: few
CDR3nt: TGTGCCAGCAGGGAGACAGGGGTCAATGAGCAGTTCTTC
CDR3aa: CASRETGVNEQFF

j_gene: TRBJ2-3
d_gene: TRBD2
v_gene: TRBV15
abundance: few
CDR3nt: TGTGCCACCAGCAGAGATCGTATGACTGGCGGGGGGGGTCCAGATACGCAGTATTTT
CDR3aa: CATSRDRMTGGGGPDTQYF

j_gene: TRBJ1-3
d_gene: -
v_gene: TRBV18
abundance: few
CDR3nt: TGTGCCAGCTCACCATTTAGTCCGGTTAAGTCTGGAAACACCATATATTTT
CDR3aa: CASSPFSPVKSGNTIYF

j_gene: TRBJ1-6
d_gene: TRBD1
v_gene: TRBV5-3
abundance: -
CDR3nt: TGTGCCAGAAGCTCCGACAGGGGACCAAATTCACCCCTCCACTTT
CDR3aa: CARSSDRGPNSPLHF

j_gene: TRBJ2-1
d_gene: TRBD1
v_gene: TRBV7-2
abundance: once
CDR3nt: TGTGCCAGCAGCCGGGACAGGGCCTCCTACAATGAGCAGTTCTTC
CDR3aa: CASSRDRASYNEQFF

j_gene: TRBJ1-2
d_gene: -
v_gene: TRBV27
abundance: -
CDR3nt: TGTGCCAGCAGTTTTCGGGGCAAACTAACAGGGCCCGTTAGCTATGGCTACACCTTC
CDR3aa: CASSFRGKLTGPVSYGYTF

j_gene: TRBJ1-2
d_gene: -
v_gene: TRBV1
abundance: -
CDR3nt: TGCACCAGCAGCCAAGTCCTTTATGGCTACACCTTC
CDR3aa: CTSSQVLYGYTF

j_gene: TRBJ2-6
d_gene: TRBD1
v_gene: TRBV5-1
abundance: -
CDR3nt: TGCGCCAGCAGCTACCTGACAGGGTTCAGCTCTGGGGCCAACGGCCTGACTTTC
CDR3aa: CASSYLTGFSSGANGLTF

j_gene: TRBJ1-1
d_gene: TRBD1
v_gene: TRBV9
abundance: -
CDR3nt: TGTGCCAGCAGCGTAGGACCATCAAACAGGGGGGAAGCTTTCTTT
CDR3aa: CASSVGPSNRGEAFF

j_gene: TRBJ2-1
d_gene: TRBD2
v_gene: TRBV5-1
abundance: -
CDR3nt: TGCGCCAGCGGCCCCCTTGGCGGGAGCGACGATGAGCAGTTCTTC
CDR3aa: CASGPLGGSDDEQFF

j_gene: TRBJ2-3
d_gene: -
v_gene: TRBV7-3
abundance: -
CDR3nt: TGTGCCAGCAGCTTAACGAGCGGGACAGGAAGAACAGATACGCAGTATTTT
CDR3aa: CASSLTSGTGRTDTQYF

j_gene: TRBJ2-3
d_gene: TRBD2
v_gene: TRBV5-1
abundance: -
CDR3nt: TGCGCCAGCAGCCCCAGCGGGGGGGGACCAGATACGCAGTATTTT
CDR3aa: CASSPSGGGPDTQYF

j_gene: TRBJ1-2
d_gene: -
v_gene: TRBV25-1
abundance: -
CDR3nt: TGTGCCACCAACTATCGTGGCTACACCTTC
CDR3aa: CATNYRGYTF

j_gene: TRBJ2-2
d_gene: TRBD1
v_gene: TRBV7-2
abundance: -
CDR3nt: TGTGCCAGCAGCTTAGTTGGGACAGGGGGCACCGGGGAGCTGTTTTTT
CDR3aa: CASSLVGTGGTGELFF